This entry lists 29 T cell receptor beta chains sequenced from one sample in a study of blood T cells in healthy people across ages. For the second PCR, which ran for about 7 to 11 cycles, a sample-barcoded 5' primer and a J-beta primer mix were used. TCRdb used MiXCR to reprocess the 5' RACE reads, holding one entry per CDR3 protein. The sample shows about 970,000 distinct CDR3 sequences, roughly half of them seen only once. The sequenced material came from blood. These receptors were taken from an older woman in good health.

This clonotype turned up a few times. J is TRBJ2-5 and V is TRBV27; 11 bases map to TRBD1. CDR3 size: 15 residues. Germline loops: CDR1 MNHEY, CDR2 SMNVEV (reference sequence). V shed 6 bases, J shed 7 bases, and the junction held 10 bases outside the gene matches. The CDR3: CASSPGTGGLSTQYF. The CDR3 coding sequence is TGTGCCAGCAGCCCCGGGACAGGGGGGTTATCGACCCAGTACTTC.

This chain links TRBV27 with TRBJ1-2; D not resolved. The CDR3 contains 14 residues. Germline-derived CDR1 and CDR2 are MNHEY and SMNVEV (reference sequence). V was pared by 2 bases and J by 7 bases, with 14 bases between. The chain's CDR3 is CASSLRSASSGYTF. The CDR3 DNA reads TGTGCCAGCAGTTTAAGGTCAGCCTCGAGTGGCTACACCTTC.

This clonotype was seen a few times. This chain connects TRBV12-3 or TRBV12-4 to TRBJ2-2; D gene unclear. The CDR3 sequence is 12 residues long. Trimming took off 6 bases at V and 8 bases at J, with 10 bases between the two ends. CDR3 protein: CASRRGAGELFF. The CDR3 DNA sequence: TGTGCCAGCAGGCGAGGAGCTGGGGAGCTGTTTTTT.

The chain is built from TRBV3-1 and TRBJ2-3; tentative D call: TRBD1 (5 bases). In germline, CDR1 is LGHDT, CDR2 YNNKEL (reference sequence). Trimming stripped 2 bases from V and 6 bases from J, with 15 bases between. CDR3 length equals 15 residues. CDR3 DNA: TGTGCCAGCAGCCAACTACAGGTCGGTTTGGATACGCAGTATTTT. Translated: CASSQLQVGLDTQYF.

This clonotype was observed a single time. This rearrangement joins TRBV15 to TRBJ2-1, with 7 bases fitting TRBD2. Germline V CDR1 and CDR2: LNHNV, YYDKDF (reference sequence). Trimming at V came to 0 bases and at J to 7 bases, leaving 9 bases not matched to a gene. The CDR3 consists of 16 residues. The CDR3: CATSRDQVGGVNEQFF. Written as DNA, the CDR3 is TGTGCCACCAGCAGAGATCAGGTGGGAGGGGTAAATGAGCAGTTCTTC.

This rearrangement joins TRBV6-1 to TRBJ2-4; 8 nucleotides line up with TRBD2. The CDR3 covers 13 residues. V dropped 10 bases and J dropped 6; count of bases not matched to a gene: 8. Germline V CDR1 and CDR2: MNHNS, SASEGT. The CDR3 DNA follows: TGTGCCACAGCCGGGACTAGTCGAAACATTCAGTACTTC. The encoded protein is CATAGTSRNIQYF.

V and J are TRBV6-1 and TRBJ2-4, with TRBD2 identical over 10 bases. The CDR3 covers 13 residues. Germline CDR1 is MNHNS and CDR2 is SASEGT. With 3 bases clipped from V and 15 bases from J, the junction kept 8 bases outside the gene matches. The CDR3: CASSDLAGGVGYF. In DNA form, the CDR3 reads TGTGCCAGCAGTGACTTAGCGGGAGGAGTTGGGTACTTC.

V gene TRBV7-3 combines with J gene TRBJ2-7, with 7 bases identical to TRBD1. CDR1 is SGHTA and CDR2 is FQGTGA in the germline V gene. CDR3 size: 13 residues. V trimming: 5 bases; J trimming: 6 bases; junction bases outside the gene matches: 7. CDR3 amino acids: CASSGDRAGEQYF. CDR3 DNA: TGTGCCAGCAGCGGTGACAGGGCGGGCGAGCAGTACTTC.

In nucleotides, the CDR3 is TGTGCCAGCAGTTTTGGCTTAGCGGGAGGGCGATATACGCAGTATTTT. This sequence encodes CASSFGLAGGRYTQYF. This rearrangement joins TRBV28 to TRBJ2-3, with TRBD2 matching over 11 bases. Germline loops: CDR1 MDHEN, CDR2 SYDVKM. V lost 3 bases to trimming and J lost 7 bases; unmatched junction nucleotides: 9. The CDR3 covers 16 residues.

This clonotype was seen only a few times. The CDR3 sequence: CASSLWLTYEQYF. As DNA, the CDR3 is TGTGCCAGCAGCTTGTGGCTTACCTACGAGCAGTACTTC. The V and J genes are TRBV5-5 and TRBJ2-7, with D uncertain. V lost 1 base and J lost 2, with 7 bases in between. Germline CDR1 SGHKS, CDR2 YYEKEE (reference sequence). The CDR3 spans 13 residues.

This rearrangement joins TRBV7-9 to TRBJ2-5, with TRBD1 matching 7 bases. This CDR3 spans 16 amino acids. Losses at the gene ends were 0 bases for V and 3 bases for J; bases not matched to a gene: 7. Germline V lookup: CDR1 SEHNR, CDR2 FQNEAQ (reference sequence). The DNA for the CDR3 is TGTGCCAGCAGCTTAGCGTGGGGACAGATAAAAGAGACCCAGTACTTC. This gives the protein CASSLAWGQIKETQYF.

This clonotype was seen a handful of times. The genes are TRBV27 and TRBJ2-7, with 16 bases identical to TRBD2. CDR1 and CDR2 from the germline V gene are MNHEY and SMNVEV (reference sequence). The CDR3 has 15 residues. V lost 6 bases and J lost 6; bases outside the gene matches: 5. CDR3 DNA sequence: TGTGCCAGCAGCCGGGGGACTAGCGGGAGGGTCGAGCAGTACTTC. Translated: CASSRGTSGRVEQYF.

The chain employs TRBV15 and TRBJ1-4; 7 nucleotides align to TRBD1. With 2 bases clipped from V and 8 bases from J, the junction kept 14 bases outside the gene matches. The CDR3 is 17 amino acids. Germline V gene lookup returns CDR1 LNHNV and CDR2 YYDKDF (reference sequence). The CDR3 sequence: CATSRRHEQGQREKLFF. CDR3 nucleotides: TGTGCCACCAGCAGACGACATGAACAGGGGCAAAGAGAAAAACTGTTTTTT.

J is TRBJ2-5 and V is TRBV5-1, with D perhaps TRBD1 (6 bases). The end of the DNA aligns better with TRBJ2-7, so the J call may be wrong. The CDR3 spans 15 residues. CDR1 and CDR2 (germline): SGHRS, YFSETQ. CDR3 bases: TGCGCCAGCAGCTGGGGACACTCAGGGGCCTACGAGCAGTACTTC. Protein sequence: CASSWGHSGAYEQYF.

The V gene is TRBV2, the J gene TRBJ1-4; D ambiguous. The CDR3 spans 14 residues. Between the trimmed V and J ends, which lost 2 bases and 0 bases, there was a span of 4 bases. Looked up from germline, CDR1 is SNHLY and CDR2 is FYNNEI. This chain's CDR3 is CASSEFATNEKLFF. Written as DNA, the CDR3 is TGTGCCAGCAGTGAATTTGCAACTAATGAAAAACTGTTTTTT.

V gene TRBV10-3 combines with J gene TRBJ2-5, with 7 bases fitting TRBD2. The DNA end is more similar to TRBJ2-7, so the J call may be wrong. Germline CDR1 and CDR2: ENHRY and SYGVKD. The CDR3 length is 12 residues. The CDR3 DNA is TGTGCCAGCGGGAGTAGCTCCTACGAGCAGTACTTC. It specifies CASGSSSYEQYF.

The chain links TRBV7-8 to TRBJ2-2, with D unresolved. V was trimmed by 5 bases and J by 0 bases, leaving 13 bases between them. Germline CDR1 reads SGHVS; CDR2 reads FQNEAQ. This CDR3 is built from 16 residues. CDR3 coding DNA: TGTGCCAGCAGCCAGAGGCCAGTGTCGAACACCGGGGAGCTGTTTTTT. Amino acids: CASSQRPVSNTGELFF.

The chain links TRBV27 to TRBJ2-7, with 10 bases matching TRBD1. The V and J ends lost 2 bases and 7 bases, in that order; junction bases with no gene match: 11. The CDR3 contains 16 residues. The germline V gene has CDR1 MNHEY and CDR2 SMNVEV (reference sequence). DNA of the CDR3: TGTGCCAGCAGTTTAGGGATCAGACAGGGGGCCTGGGAGCAGTACTTC. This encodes CASSLGIRQGAWEQYF.

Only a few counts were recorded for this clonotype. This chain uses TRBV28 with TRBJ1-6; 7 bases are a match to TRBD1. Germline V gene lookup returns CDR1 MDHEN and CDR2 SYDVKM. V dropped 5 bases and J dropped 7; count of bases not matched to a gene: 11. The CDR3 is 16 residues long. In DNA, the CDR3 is TGTGCCAGCAGTGTCACCTTGAGACAGGGAAATTCACCCCTCCACTTT. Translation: CASSVTLRQGNSPLHF.

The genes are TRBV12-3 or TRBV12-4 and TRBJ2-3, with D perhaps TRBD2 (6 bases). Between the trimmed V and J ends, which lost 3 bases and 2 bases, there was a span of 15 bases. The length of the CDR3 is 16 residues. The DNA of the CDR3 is TGTGCCAGCAGTTTCAATGCGGGGAGGAACACAGATACGCAGTATTTT. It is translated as CASSFNAGRNTDTQYF.

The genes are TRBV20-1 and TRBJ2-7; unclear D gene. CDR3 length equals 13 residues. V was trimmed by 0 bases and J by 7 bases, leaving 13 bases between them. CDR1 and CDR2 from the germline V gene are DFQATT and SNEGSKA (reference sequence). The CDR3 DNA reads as TGCAGTGCTAGAGAATTAGATCGGAATGAGCAGTACTTC. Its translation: CSARELDRNEQYF.

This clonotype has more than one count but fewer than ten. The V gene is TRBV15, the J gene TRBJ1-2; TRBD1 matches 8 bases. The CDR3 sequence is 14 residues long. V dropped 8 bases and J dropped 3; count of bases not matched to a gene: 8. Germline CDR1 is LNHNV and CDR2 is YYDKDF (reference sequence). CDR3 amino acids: CATARDRNDYGYTF. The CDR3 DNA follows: TGTGCCACCGCACGGGACAGGAACGACTATGGCTACACCTTC.

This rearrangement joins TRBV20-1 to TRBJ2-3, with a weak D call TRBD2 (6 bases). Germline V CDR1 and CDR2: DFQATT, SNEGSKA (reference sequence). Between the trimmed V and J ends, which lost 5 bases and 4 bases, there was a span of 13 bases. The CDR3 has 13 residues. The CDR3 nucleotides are TGCAGTGCTCCCGGGCCGGGGGCAGATACGCAGTATTTT. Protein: CSAPGPGADTQYF.

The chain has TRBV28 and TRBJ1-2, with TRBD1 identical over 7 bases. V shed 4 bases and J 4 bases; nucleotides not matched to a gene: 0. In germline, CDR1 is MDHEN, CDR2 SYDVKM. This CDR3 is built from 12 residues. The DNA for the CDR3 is TGTGCCAGCAGTTACAGGGGCTATGGCTACACCTTC. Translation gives CASSYRGYGYTF.

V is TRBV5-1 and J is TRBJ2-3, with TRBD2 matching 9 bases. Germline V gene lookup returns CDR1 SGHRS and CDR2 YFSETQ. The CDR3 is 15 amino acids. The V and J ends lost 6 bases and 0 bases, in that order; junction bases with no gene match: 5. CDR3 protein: CASNFLAGSTDTQYF. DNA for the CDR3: TGCGCCAGCAATTTCCTAGCGGGGAGCACAGATACGCAGTATTTT.

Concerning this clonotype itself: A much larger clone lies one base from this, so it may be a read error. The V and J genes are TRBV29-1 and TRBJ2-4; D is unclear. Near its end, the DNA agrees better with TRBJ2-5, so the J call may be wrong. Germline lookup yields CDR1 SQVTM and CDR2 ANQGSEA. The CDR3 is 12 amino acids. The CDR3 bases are TGCGGCGTTGACTCAGGCCAAGAGACCCAGTACTTC. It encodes CGVDSGQETQYF.

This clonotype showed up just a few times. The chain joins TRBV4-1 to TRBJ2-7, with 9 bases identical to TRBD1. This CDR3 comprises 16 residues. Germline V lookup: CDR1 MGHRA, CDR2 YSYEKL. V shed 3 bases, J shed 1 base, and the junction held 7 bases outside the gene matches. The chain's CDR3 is CASSQSGTGSSYEQYF. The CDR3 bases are TGCGCCAGCAGCCAGTCGGGGACAGGGTCATCCTACGAGCAGTACTTC.

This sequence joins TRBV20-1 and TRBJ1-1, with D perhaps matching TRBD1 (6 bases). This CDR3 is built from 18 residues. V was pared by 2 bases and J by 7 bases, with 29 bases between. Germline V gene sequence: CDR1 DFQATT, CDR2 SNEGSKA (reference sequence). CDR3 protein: CSARPLGILGQTGCEAFF. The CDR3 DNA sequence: TGCAGTGCTAGACCCTTGGGGATACTAGGACAGACGGGTTGTGAAGCTTTCTTT.

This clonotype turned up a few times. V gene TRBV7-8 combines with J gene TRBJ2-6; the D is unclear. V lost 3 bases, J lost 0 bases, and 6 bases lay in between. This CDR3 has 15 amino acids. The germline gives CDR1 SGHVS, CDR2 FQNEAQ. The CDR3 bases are TGTGCCAGCAGCTTCGTGACCTCTGGGGCCAACGTCCTGACTTTC. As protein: CASSFVTSGANVLTF.